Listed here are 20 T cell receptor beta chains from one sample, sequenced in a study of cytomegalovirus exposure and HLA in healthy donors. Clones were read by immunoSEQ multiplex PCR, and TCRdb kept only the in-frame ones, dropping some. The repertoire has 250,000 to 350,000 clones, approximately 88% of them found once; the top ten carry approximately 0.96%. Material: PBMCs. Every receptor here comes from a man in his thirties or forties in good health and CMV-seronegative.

This CDR3 reads CASSISTSYEQYF. The CDR3 region has the DNA TGTGCCAGTAGTATCTCCACTTCCTACGAGCAGTACTTC. The chain uses TRBV19 and TRBJ2-7; no firm D call. Germline loops: CDR1 LNHDA, CDR2 SQIVND (reference sequence). Trimming pared 3 bases from V and 1 base from J, leaving 7 bases between. This CDR3 is built from 13 residues.

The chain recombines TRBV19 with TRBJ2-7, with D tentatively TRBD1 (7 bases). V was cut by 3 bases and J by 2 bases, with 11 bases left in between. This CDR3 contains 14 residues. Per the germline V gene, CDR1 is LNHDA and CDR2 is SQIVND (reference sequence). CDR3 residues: CASSIRRGPYEQYF. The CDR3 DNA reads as TGTGCCAGTAGTATTCGGAGGGGGCCCTACGAGCAGTACTTC.

DNA of the CDR3: TGTGCCTGGAGTCGAGGTGAGCCATCCCGCTACACCTTC. Encoded protein: CAWSRGEPSRYTF. The chain links TRBV30 to TRBJ1-2; D is unresolved. The CDR3 contains 13 residues. The germline V and J ends were trimmed by 2 bases and 9 bases, with 16 bases remaining between them. Germline V CDR1 and CDR2: GTSNPN, SVGIG (reference sequence).

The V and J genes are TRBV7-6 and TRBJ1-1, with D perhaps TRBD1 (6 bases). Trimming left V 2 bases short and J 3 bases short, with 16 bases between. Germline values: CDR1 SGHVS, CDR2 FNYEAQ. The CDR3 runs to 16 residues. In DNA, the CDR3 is TGTGCCAGCAGCTTACCGCTTGGGGGCCTAGACACTGAAGCTTTCTTT. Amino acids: CASSLPLGGLDTEAFF. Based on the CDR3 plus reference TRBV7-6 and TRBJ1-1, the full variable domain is GAGVSQSPRYKVTKRGQDVALRCDPISGHVSLYWYRQALGQGPEFLTYFNYEAQQDKSGLPNDRFSAERPEGSISTLTIQRTEQRDSAMYRCASSLPLGGLDTEAFFGQGTRLTVV.

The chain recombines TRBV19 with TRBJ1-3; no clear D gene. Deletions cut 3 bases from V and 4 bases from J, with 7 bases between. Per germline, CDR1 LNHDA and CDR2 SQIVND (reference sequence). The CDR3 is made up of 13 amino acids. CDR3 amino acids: CASSISWGNTIYF. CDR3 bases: TGTGCCAGTAGTATTAGTTGGGGAAACACCATATATTTT.

CDR3 sequence: CASSYQGAEKLFF. In DNA form, the CDR3 reads TGCGCCAGCAGCTACCAGGGGGCTGAAAAACTGTTTTTT. The J gene is TRBJ1-4, the V gene TRBV4-3, with 8 bases fitting TRBD1. This CDR3 is 13 amino acids long. Germline CDR1 reads LGHNA; CDR2 reads YSLEER. J gave up 7 bases and V 5 bases, and 3 bases lay outside the gene matches.

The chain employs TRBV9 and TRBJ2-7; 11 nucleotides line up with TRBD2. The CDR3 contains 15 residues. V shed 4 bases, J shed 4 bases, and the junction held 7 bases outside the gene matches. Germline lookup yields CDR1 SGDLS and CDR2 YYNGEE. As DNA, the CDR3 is TGTGCCAGCAGCACAGTAGCGGGGGGGATTTACGAGCAGTACTTC. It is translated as CASSTVAGGIYEQYF.

The CDR3 coding sequence is TGTGCCAGTAGATATACCGGGACAGGGGGATTCGGCAATCAGCCCCAGCATTTT. This translates into CASRYTGTGGFGNQPQHF. The chain employs TRBV19 and TRBJ1-5; 11 bases are a match to TRBD1. The CDR3 contains 18 residues. V was clipped by 6 bases and J by 2 bases; unmatched bases: 12. Germline-derived CDR1 and CDR2 are LNHDA and SQIVND (reference sequence). The whole variable domain, filled in from reference TRBV19 and TRBJ1-5, reads DGGITQSPKYLFRKEGQNVTLSCEQNLNHDAMYWYRQDPGQGLRLIYYSQIVNDFQKGDIAEGYSVSREKKESFPLTVTSAQKNPTAFYLCASRYTGTGGFGNQPQHFGDGTRLSIL.

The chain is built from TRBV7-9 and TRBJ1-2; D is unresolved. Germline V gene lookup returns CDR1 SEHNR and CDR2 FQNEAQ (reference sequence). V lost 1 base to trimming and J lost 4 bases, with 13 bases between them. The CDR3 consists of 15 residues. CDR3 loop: CASSLVGLNLYGYTF. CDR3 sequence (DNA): TGTGCCAGCAGCTTAGTGGGCCTTAACCTCTATGGCTACACCTTC. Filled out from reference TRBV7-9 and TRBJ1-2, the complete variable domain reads DTGVSQNPRHKITKRGQNVTFRCDPISEHNRLYWYRQTLGQGPEFLTYFQNEAQLEKSRLLSDRFSAERPKGSFSTLEIQRTEQGDSAMYLCASSLVGLNLYGYTFGSGTRLTVV.

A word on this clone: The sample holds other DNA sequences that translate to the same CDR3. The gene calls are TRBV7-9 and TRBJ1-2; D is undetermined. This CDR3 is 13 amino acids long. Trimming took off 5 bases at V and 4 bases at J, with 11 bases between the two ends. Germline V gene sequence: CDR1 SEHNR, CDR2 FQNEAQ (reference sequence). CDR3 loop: CASSLGGLYGYTF. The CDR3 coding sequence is TGTGCCAGCAGCCTAGGTGGGCTCTATGGCTACACCTTC.

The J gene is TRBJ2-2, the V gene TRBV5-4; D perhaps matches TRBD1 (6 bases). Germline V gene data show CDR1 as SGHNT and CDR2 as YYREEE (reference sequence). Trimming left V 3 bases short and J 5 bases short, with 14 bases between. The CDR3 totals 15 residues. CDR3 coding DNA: TGTGCCAGCAGCTACAGGGTTAGGGGGACCGGGGAGCTGTTTTTT. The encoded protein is CASSYRVRGTGELFF. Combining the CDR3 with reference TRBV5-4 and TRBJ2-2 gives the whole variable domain ETGVTQSPTHLIKTRGQQVTLRCSSQSGHNTVSWYQQALGQGPQFIFQYYREEENGRGNFPPRFSGLQFPNYSSELNVNALELDDSALYLCASSYRVRGTGELFFGEGSRLTVL.

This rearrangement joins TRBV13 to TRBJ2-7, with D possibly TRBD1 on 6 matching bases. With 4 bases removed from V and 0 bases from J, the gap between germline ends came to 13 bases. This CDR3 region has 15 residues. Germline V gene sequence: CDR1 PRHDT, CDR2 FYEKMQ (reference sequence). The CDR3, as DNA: TGTGCCAGCAGCTCCACCGGGACAACCTCCTACGAGCAGTACTTC. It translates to CASSSTGTTSYEQYF.

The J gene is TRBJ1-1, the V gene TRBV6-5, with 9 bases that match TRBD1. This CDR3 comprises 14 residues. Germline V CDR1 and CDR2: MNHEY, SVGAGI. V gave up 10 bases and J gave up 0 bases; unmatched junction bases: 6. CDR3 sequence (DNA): TGTGCCACCCGGACAGGGGCGATGAACACTGAAGCTTTCTTT. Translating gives CATRTGAMNTEAFF.

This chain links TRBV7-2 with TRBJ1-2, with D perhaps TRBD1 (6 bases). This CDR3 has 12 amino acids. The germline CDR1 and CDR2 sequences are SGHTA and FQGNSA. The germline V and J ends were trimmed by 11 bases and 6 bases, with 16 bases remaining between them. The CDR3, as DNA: TGTGCCTCGAGGGACACCAGCGATGGCTACACCTTC. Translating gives CASRDTSDGYTF.

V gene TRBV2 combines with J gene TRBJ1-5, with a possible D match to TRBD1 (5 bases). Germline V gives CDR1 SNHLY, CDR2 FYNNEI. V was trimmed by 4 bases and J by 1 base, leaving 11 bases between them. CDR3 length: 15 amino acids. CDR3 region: CASSVRGGSNQPQHF. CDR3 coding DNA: TGTGCCAGCAGTGTCCGGGGGGGGAGCAATCAGCCCCAGCATTTT.

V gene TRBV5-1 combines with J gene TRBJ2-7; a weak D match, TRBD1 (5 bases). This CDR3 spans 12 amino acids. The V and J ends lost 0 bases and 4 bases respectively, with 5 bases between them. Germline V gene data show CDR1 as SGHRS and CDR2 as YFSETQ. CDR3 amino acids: CASSLEGYEQYF. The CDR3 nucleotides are TGCGCCAGCAGCTTGGAGGGGTACGAGCAGTACTTC.

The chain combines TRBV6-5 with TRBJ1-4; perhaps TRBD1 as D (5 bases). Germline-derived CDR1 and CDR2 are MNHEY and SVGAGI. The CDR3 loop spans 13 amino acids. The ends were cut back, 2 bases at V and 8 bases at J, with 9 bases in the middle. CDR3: CASSYRGGEKLFF. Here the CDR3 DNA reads TGTGCCAGCAGTTACAGGGGAGGCGAAAAACTGTTTTTT.

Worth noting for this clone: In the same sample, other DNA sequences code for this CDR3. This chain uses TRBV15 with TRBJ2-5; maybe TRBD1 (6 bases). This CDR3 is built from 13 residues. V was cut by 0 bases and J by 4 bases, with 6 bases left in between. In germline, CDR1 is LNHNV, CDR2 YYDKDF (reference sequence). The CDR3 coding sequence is TGTGCCACCAGCAGAGACAGGGGAGAGACCCAGTACTTC. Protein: CATSRDRGETQYF.

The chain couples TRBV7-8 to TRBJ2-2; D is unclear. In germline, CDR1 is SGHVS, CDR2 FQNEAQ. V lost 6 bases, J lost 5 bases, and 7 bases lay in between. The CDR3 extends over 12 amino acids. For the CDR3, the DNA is TGTGCCAGCAGGGGCCCAACCGGGGAGCTGTTTTTT. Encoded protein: CASRGPTGELFF.

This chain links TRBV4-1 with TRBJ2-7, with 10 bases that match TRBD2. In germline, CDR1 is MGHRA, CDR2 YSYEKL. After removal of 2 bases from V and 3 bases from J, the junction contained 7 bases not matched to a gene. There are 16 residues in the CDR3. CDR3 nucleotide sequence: TGCGCCAGCAGCCAACGAACTAGCGGGGCATTCTACGAGCAGTACTTC. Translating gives CASSQRTSGAFYEQYF.